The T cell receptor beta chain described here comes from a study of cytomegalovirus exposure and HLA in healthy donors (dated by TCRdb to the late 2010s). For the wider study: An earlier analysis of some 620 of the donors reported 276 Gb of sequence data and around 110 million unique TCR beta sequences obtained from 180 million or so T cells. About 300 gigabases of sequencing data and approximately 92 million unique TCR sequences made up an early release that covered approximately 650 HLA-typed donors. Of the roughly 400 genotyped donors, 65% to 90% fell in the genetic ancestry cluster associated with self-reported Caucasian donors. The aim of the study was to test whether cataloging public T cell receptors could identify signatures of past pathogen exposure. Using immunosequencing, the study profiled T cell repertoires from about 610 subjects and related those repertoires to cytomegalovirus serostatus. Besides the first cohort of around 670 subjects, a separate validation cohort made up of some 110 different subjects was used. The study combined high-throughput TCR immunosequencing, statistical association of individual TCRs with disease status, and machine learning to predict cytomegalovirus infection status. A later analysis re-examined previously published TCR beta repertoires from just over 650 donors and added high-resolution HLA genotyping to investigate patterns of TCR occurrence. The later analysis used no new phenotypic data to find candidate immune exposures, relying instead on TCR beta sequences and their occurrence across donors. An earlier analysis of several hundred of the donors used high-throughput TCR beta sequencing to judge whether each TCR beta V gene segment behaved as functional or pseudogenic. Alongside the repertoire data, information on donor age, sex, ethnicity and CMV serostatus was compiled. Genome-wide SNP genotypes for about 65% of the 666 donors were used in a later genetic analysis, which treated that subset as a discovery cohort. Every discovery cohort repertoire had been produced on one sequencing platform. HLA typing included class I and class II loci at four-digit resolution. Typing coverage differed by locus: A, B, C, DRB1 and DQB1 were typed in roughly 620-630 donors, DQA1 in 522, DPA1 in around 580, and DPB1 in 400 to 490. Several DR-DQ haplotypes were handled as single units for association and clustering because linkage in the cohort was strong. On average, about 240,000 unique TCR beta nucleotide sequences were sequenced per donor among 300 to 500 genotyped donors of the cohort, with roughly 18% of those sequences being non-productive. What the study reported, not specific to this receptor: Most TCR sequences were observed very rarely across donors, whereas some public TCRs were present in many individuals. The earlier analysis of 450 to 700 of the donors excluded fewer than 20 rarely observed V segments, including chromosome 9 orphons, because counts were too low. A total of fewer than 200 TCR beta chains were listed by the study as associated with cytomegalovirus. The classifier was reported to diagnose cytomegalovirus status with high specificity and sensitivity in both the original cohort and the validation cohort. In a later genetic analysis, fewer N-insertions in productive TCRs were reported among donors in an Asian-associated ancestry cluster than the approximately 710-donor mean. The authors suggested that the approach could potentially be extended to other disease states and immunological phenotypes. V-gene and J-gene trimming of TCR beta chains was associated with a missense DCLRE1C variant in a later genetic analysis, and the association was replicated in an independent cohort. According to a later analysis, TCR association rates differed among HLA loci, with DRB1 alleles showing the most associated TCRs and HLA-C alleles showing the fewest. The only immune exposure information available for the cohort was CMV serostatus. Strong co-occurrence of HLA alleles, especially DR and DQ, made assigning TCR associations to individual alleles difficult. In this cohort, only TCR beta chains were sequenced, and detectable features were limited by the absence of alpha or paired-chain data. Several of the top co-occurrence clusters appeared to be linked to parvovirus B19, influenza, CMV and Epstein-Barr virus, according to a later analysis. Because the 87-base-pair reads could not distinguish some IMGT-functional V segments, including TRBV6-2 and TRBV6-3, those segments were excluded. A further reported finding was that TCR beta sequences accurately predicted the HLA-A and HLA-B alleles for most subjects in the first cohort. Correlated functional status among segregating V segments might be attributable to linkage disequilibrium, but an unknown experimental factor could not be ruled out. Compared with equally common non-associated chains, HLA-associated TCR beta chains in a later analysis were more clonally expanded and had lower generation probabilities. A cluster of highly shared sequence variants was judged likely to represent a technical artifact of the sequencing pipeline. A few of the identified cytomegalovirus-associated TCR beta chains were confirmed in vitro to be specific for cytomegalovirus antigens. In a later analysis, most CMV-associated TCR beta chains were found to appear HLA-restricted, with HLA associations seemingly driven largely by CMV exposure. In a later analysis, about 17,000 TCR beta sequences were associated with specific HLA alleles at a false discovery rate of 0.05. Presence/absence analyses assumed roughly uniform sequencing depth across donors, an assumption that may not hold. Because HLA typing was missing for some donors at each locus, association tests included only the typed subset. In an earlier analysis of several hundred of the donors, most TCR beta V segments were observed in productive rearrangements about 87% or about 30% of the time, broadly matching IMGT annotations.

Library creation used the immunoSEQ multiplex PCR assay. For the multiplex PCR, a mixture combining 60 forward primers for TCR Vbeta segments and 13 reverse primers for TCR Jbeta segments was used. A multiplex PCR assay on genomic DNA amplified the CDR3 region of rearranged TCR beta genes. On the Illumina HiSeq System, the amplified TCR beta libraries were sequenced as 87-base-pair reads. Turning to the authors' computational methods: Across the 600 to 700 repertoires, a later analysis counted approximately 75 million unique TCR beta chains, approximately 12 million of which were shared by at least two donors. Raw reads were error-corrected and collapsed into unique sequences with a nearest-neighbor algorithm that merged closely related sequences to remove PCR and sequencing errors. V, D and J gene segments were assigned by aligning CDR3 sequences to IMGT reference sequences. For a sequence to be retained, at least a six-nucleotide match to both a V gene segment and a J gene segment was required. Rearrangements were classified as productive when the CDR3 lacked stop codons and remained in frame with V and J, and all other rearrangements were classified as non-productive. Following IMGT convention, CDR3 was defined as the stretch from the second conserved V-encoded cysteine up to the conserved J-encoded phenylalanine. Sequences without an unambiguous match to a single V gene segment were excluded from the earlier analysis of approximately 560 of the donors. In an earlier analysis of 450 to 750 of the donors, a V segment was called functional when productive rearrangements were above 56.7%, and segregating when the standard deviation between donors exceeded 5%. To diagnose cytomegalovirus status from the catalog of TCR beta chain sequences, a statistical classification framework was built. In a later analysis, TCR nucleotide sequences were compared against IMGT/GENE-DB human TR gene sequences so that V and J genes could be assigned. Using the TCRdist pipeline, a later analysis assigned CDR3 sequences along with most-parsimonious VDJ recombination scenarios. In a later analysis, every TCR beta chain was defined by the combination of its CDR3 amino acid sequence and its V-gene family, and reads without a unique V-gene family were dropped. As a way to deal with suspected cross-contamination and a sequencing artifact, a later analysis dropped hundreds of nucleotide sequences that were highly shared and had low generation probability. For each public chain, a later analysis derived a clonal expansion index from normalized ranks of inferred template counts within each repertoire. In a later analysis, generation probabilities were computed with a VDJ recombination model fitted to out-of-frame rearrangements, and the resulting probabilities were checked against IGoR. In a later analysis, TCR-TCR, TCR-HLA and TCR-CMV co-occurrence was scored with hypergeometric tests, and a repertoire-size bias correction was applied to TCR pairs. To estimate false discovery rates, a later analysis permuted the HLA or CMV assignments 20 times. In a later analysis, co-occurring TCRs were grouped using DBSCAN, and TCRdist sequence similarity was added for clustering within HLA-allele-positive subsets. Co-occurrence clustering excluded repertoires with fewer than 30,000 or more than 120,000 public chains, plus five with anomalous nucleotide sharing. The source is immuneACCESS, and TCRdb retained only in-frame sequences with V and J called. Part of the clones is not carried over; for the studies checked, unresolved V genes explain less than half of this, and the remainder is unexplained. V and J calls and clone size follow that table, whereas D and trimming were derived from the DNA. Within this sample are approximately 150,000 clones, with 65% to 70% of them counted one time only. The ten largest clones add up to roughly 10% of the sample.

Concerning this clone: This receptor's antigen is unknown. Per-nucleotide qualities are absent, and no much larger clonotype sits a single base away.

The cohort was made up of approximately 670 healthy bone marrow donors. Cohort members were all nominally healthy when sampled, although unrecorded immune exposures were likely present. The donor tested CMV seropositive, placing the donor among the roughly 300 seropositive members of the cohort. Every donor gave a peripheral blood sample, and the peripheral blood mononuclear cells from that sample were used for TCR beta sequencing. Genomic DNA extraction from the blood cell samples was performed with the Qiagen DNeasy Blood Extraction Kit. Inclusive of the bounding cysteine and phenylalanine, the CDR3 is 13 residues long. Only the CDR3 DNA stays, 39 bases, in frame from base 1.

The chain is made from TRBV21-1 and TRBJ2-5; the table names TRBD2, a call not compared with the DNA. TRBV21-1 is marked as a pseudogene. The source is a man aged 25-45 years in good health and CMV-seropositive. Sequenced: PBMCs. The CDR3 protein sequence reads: CASSKLREETQYF. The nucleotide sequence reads TGTGCCAGCAGCAAACTGCGTGAAGAGACCCAGTACTTC.